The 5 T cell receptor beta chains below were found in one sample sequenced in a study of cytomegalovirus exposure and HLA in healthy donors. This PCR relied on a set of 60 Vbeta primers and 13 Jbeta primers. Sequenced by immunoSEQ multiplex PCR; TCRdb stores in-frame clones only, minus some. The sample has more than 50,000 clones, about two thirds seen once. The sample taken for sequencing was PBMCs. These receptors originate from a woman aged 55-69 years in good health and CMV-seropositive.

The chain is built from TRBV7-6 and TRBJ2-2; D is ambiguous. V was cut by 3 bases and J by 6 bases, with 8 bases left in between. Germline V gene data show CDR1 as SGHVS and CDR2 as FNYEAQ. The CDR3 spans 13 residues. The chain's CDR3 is CASSLSSPGELFF. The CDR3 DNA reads TGTGCCAGCAGCTTGAGTAGCCCCGGGGAGCTGTTTTTT.

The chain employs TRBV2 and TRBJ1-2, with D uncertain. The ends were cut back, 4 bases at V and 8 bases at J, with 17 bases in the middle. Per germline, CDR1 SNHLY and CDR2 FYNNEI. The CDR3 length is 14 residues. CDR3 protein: CASSGDGGGIGYTF. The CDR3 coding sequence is TGTGCCAGCAGTGGTGACGGAGGTGGTATCGGCTACACCTTC.

CDR3 coding DNA: TGTGCCAGCAGCGCACAGGGGGCTACGGGTTCACCCCTCCACTTT. It translates to CASSAQGATGSPLHF. V is TRBV9 and J is TRBJ1-6; TRBD1 matches at 9 bases. Germline lookup yields CDR1 SGDLS and CDR2 YYNGEE. The CDR3 runs to 15 residues. Trimming cost V 3 bases and J 9 bases; bases outside gene matches: 7.

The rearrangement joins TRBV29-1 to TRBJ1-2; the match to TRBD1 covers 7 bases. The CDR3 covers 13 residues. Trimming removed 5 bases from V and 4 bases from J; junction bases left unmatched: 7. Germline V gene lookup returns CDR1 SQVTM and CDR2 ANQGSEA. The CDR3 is CSVRQGEAYGYTF. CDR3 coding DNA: TGCAGCGTTAGACAGGGTGAGGCCTATGGCTACACCTTC.

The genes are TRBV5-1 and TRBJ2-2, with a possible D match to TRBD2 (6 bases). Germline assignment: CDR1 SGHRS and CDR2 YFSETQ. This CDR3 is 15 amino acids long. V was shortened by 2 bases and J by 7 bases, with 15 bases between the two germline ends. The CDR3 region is CASSLGGAEVGELFF. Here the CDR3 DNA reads TGCGCCAGCAGCTTAGGAGGGGCGGAAGTCGGGGAGCTGTTTTTT.